This T cell receptor (beta chain) was identified in a study of regulatory T cells in long-lasting Graves disease. iRepertoire HTBI primers and Arm-PCR of CDR3 regions built TCR beta libraries. Each CDR3 protein is one row after TCRdb ran MiXCR on the multiplex PCR reads. The sample includes approximately 310,000 distinct CDR3 sequences, about 20% of them seen just once. This CDR3 has 13 amino acids. Time point in this sample: newly diagnosed GD, antithyroid drugs for less than 3 months. The TCR library used RNA extracted from PBMCs. Overall study findings and caveats: Exclusively peripheral blood, rather than thyroid tissue, was studied. Those with persistent disease had in common more public clonotypes (2,741) than new patients (about 970).

For this clonotype: Its target is not known. A read error is likely here: a far larger clone is one base away.

The rearrangement uses TRBV12-3 or TRBV12-4 and TRBJ2-1; D not resolved. The J call may be wrong; the DNA end is better matched by TRBJ2-5. This sample comprised peripheral blood mononuclear cells (PBMCs), obtained at new diagnosis, from a patient treated with antithyroid drugs. The clonotype comes from a female donor with Graves disease. The CDR3 loop reads CASSRLLGETQYF. The DNA for the CDR3 is TGTGCCAGCAGTCGACTGCTTGGGGAGACCCAGTACTTC.